This T cell receptor (beta chain) was observed in a study of T cells after posttransplantation cyclophosphamide. This related bone marrow graft donor gave peripheral blood on the day of marrow donation. With respect to this clone: What it binds is unknown. The identical CDR3 is also encoded by other nucleotide sequences in the sample.

Overall study results and limits: Blood and skin or GI T cell repertoires showed limited TRB overlap. Later blood repertoires were often dominated by clones from the donor CD8+ memory compartment.

Sequencing was performed with immunoSEQ multiplex PCR; in TCRdb, only in-frame clones are kept and a portion is missing. The sample has roughly 34,000 clones, none seen only once; the top ten hold approximately 4.3%. V dropped 5 bases and J dropped 2; count of bases not matched to a gene: 10. CDR3 length: 16 amino acids. Germline lookup yields CDR1 MNHEY and CDR2 SVGEGT. The TCR was taken from a woman younger than 45 in good health and a related stem cell transplant donor. The rearrangement links TRBV6-2 or TRBV6-3 to TRBJ2-3; 7 bases match TRBD1. The sequencing input was PBMCs. This chain's CDR3 is CASSPERGLPTDTQYF. The CDR3 DNA reads TGTGCCAGCAGTCCGGAAAGGGGGCTCCCCACAGATACGCAGTATTTT.